This TCR beta chain was retrieved from a study of T cells in Graves' hyperthyroidism and ophthalmopathy. Losses at the gene ends were 5 bases for V and 4 bases for J; bases not matched to a gene: 7. Per the germline V gene, CDR1 is SGHTA and CDR2 is FQGNSA. The CDR3 has 15 residues. What was amplified from RNA transcripts were TCR beta CDR3 regions. Primed by the HTBI set, a first-round RT-PCR was run on the TCR CDR3. In TCRdb, the multiplex PCR reads were re-called with MiXCR into one record per CDR3 protein. The table has fewer than 600,000 distinct CDR3 sequences, 12% to 15% seen once. Patients aged 18 to 65 had newly diagnosed hyperthyroidism lasting under 2 months.

The specimen sequenced was blood. The rearrangement links TRBV7-2 to TRBJ2-2; 7 bases map to TRBD1. This clonotype originated in a woman in her thirties or forties with Graves' hyperthyroidism. The CDR3 is CASSVRTGGTGELFF. The CDR3 DNA follows: TGTGCCAGCAGCGTCAGGACAGGAGGCACCGGGGAGCTGTTTTTT.